What follows describes a single T cell receptor (beta chain). This sample is part of a study of shared T cell receptors in the human thymus. Here immunoSEQ multiplex PCR was the method, and the copy in TCRdb shows in-frame clones only, minus some. There are some 760,000 clones in the sample; 70% to 90% occur only once, and under 0.012% lies in the top ten. This same sample was also part of a study on human thymus T cells.

The receptor comes from a girl under three years old with a congenital heart defect. Specimen: thymocytes.

Here the CDR3 reads CASSQDRDGSYSYNSPLHF. CDR3 DNA sequence: TGCGCCAGCAGCCAAGATCGGGATGGCAGCTACTCCTATAATTCACCCCTCCACTTT. The chain joins TRBV4-1 to TRBJ1-6, with no clear D. The V gene lost 0 bases and the J gene lost 0 bases, with 15 bases spanning the gap. CDR3 length equals 19 residues. The V gene's germline CDR1 is MGHRA and CDR2 YSYEKL.